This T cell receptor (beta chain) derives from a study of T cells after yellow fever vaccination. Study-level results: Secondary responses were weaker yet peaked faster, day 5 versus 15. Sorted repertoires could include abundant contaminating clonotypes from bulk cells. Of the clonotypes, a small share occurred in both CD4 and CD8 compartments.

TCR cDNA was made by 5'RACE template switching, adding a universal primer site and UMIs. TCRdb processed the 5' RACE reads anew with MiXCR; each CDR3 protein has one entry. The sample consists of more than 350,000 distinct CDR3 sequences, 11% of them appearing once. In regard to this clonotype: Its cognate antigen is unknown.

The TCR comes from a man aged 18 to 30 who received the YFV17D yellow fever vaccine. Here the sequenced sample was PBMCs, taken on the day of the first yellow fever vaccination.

The CDR3 loop reads CSGTGGDTQYF. The CDR3 region has the DNA TGCAGCGGGACAGGGGGGGATACGCAGTATTTT. This sequence joins TRBV29-1 and TRBJ2-3; 10 nucleotides match TRBD1. Germline assignment: CDR1 SQVTM and CDR2 ANQGSEA. V was pared by 7 bases and J by 6 bases, with 1 base of the junction left unmatched. The CDR3 is 11 amino acids.